This TCR beta chain was observed in a study of regulatory T cells in long-lasting Graves disease. This clonotype was seen a handful of times. Its matching antigen is unknown. Study-wide points: Authors noted too few samples as a limitation.

Time point described: persistent/refractory GD, antithyroid drugs over 5 years with positive TRAb. TCR sequences were obtained from RNA taken from PBMCs. Graves' disease diagnoses used American Thyroid Association guidelines. About 8.8 milliliters of peripheral blood were drawn into EDTA tubes. Both iRepertoire HTBI primers and Arm-PCR of CDR3 regions were used to build the TCR beta libraries. TCRdb reprocessed the multiplex PCR reads with MiXCR, giving one entry per CDR3 protein. The sample shows fewer than 400,000 distinct CDR3 sequences, around 19% of them seen only once. Deletions cut 1 base from V and 0 bases from J, with 22 bases between. CDR3 length: 21 residues. Germline CDR1 reads LNHDA; CDR2 reads SQIVND (reference sequence).

The V and J genes are TRBV19 and TRBJ1-6; D is undetermined. The specimen comprised peripheral blood mononuclear cells (PBMCs), sampled when the disease was refractory, from a patient treated with antithyroid drugs. This TCR came from a female donor with Graves disease. This CDR3 reads CASSIVVGKGGQSSYNSPLHF. CDR3 nucleotides: TGTGCCAGTAGTATAGTAGTAGGGAAAGGAGGTCAAAGCTCCTATAATTCACCCCTCCACTTT. Filled out from reference TRBV19 and TRBJ1-6, the complete variable domain reads DGGITQSPKYLFRKEGQNVTLSCEQNLNHDAMYWYRQDPGQGLRLIYYSQIVNDFQKGDIAEGYSVSREKKESFPLTVTSAQKNPTAFYLCASSIVVGKGGQSSYNSPLHFGNGTRLTVT.